The source of this T cell receptor beta chain is a study of blood T cell repertoires in COVID-19. Turning to the study itself: The study drew acute and convalescent COVID-19 samples from the United States, Italy and Spain. Sources were T cells, B-cell-depleted T cells, or PBMCs; the material itself was cDNA or gDNA.

This CDR3 region has 15 residues. Germline V gene data show CDR1 as SGHNT and CDR2 as YYREEE (reference sequence). Germline trimming cut 3 bases from V and 0 bases from J; bases unmatched to any gene: 5. Seattle patients were enrolled while actively infected and followed longitudinally. Under the authors' procedure: From reference gene primer amplification, estimates of nucleated cell counts were derived. Measured with immunoSEQ multiplex PCR; TCRdb has only the in-frame clones, and not every one. The DNA gave D and trimming, while V, J and clone size come from that table. The sample holds some 270,000 clones, around 86% seen once.

This clonotype was obtained from a woman older than 75 with COVID-19, enrolled during active disease. The chain links TRBV5-4 to TRBJ1-1, with TRBD1 matching 7 bases. Sequences were obtained from peripheral blood. The CDR3 coding sequence is TGTGCCAGCAGCTGGGACAGTTCTATGAACACTGAAGCTTTCTTT. Translated: CASSWDSSMNTEAFF.